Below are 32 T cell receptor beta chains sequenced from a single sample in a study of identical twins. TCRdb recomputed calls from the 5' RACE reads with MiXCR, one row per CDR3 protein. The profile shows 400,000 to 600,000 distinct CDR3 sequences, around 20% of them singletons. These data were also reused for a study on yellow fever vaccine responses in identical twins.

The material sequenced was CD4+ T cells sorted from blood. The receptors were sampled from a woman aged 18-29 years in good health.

The CDR3 coding sequence is TGTGCCAGCAGAACAGGACTAGTTGGCACCGGGGAGCTGTTTTTT. It translates to CASRTGLVGTGELFF. The chain couples TRBV12-3 or TRBV12-4 to TRBJ2-2, with 7 bases fitting TRBD2. The CDR3 consists of 15 residues. J gave up 4 bases and V 6 bases, and 8 bases lay outside the gene matches.

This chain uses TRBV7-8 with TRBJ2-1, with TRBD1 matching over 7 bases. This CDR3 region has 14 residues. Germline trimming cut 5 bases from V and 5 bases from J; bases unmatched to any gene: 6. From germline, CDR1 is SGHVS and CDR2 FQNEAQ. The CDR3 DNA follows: TGTGCCAGCAGCCTGACAGGGCGCGACAATGAGCAGTTCTTC. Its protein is CASSLTGRDNEQFF.

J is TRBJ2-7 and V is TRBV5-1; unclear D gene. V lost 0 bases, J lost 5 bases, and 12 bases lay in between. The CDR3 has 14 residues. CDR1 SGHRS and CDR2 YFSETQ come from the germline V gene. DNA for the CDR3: TGCGCCAGCAGCTTGGCGTACAGCGACAACGAGCAGTACTTC. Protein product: CASSLAYSDNEQYF.

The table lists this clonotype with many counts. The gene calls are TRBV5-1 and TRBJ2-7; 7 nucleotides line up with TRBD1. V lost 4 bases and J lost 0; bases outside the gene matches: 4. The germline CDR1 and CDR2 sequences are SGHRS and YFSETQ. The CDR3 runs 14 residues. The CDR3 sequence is CASSLGQISYEQYF. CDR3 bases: TGCGCCAGCAGCCTGGGACAGATCTCCTACGAGCAGTACTTC.

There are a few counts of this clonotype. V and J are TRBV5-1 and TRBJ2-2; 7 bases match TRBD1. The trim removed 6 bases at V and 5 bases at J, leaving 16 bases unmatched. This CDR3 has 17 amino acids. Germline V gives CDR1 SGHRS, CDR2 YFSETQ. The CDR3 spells CASKYEKTGSRTGELFF. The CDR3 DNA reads TGCGCCAGCAAGTATGAAAAGACAGGGAGTAGAACCGGGGAGCTGTTTTTT.

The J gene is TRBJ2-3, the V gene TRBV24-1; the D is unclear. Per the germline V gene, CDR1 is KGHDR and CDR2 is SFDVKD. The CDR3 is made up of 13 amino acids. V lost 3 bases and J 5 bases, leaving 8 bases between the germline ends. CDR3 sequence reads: CATSDAHQDTQYF. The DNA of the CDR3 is TGTGCCACCAGTGATGCCCACCAAGATACGCAGTATTTT.

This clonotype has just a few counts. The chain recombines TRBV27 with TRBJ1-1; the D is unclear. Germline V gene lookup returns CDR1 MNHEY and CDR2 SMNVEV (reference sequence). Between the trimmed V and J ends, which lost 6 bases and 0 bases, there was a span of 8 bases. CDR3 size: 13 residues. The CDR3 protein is CASSRIMNTEAFF. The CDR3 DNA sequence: TGTGCCAGCAGCAGAATAATGAACACTGAAGCTTTCTTT.

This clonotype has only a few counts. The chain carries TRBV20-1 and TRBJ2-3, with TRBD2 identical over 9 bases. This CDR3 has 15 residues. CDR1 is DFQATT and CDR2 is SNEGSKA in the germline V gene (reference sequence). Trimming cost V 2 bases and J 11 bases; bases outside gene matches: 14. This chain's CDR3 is CSARQGDSGRLGQYF. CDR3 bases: TGCAGTGCTAGACAGGGGGATAGCGGGAGATTGGGGCAGTATTTT.

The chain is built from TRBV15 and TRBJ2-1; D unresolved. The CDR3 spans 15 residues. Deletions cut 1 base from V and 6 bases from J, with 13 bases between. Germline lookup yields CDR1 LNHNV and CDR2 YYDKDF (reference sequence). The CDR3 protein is CATSRAQPMVNEQFF. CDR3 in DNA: TGTGCCACCAGCAGAGCCCAGCCGATGGTCAATGAGCAGTTCTTC.

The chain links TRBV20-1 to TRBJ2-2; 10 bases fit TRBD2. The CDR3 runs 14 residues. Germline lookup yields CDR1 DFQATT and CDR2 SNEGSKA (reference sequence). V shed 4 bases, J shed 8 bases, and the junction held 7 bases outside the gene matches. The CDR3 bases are TGCAGTGCTAACCCTACTAGCGGGATGGGGGAGCTGTTTTTT. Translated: CSANPTSGMGELFF.

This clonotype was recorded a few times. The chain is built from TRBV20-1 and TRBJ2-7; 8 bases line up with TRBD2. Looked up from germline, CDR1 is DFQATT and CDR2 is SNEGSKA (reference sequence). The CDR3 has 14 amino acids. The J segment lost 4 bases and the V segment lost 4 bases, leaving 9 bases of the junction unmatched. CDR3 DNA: TGCAGTGCTATCGGGACTAGTGGTTCTTACGAGCAGTACTTC. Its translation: CSAIGTSGSYEQYF.

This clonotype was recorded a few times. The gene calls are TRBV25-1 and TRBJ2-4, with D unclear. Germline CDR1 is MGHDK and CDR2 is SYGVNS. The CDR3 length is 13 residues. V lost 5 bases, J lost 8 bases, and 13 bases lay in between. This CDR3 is CASSRPHGDIQYF. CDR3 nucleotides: TGTGCCAGCAGTAGGCCACATGGGGACATTCAGTACTTC.

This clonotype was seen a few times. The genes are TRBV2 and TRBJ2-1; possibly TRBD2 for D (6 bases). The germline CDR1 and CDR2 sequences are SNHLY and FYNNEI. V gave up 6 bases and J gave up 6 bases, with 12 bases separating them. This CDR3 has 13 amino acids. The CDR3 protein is CASRWGVGNEQFF. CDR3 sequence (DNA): TGTGCCAGCAGATGGGGGGTCGGCAATGAGCAGTTCTTC.

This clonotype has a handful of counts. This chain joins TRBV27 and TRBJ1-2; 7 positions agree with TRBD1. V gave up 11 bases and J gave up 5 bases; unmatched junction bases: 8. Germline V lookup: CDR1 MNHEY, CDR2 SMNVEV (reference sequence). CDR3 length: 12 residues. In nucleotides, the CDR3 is TGTGCCGGTACGGACAGGTTGTATGGCTACACCTTC. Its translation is CAGTDRLYGYTF.

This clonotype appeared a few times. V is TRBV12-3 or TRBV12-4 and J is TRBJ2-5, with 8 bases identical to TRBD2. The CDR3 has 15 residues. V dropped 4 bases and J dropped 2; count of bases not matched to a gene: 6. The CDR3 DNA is TGTGCCAGCAGTTCGGGACTAGGTTTGCAAGAGACCCAGTACTTC. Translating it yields CASSSGLGLQETQYF.

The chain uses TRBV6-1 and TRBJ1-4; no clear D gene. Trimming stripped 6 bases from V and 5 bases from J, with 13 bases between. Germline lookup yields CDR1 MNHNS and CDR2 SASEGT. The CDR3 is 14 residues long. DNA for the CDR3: TGTGCCAGCAGCCTTACCCTCACGAATGAAAAACTGTTTTTT. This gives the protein CASSLTLTNEKLFF.

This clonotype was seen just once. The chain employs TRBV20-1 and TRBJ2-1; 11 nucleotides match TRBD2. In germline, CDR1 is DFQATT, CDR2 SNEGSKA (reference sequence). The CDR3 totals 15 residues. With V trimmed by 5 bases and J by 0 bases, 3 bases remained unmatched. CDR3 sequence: CSAVTSGNSYNEQFF. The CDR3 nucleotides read TGCAGTGCTGTGACTAGCGGGAACTCCTACAATGAGCAGTTCTTC.

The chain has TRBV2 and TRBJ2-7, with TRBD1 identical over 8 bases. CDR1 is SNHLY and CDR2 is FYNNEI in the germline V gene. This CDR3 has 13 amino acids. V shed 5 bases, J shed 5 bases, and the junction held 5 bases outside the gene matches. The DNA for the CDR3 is TGTGCCAGCAGTCGGACAGGGATGAACGAGCAGTACGTC. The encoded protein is CASSRTGMNEQYV.

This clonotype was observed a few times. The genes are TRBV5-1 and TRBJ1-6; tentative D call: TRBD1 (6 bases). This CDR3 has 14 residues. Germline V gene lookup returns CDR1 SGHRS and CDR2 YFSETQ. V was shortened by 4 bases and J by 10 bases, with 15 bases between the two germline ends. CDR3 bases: TGCGCCAGCAGCCCAGGGGAGGGTGGCTCACCCCTCCACTTT. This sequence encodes CASSPGEGGSPLHF.

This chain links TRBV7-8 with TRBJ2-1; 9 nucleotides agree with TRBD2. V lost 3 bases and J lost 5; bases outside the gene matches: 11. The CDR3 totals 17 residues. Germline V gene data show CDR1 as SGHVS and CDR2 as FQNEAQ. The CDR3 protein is CASSFPKSGRRDNEQFF. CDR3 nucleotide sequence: TGTGCCAGCAGCTTCCCTAAGAGCGGGAGGAGGGACAATGAGCAGTTCTTC.

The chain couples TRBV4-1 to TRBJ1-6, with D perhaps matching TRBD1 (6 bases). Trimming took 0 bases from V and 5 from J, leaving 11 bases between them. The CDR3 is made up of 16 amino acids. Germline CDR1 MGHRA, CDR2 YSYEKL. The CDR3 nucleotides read TGCGCCAGCAGCCAAGACAGGGACACTCATAATTCACCCCTCCACTTT. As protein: CASSQDRDTHNSPLHF.

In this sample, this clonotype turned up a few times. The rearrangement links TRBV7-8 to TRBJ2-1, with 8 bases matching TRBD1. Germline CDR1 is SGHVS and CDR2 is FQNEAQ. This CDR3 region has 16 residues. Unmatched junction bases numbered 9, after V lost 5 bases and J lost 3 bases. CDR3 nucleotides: TGTGCCAGCAGCCCCCTGCAGGGGGCATACTACAATGAGCAGTTCTTC. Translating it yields CASSPLQGAYYNEQFF. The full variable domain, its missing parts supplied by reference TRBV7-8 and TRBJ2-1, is GAGVSQSPRYKVAKRGQDVALRCDPISGHVSLFWYQQALGQGPEFLTYFQNEAQLDKSGLPSDRFFAERPEGSVSTLKIQRTQQEDSAVYLCASSPLQGAYYNEQFFGPGTRLTVL.

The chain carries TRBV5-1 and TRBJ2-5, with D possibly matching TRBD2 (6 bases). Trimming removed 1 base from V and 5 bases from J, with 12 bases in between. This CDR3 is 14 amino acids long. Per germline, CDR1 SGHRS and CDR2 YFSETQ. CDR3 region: CASSLLFGGETQYF. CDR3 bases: TGCGCCAGCAGCTTGCTTTTTGGGGGGGAGACCCAGTACTTC.

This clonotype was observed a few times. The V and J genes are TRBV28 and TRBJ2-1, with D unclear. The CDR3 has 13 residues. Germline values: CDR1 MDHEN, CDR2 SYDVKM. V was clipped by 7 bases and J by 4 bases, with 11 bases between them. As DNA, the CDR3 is TGTGCCAGCATTCACCGCGGTTACAATGAGCAGTTCTTC. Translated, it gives CASIHRGYNEQFF.

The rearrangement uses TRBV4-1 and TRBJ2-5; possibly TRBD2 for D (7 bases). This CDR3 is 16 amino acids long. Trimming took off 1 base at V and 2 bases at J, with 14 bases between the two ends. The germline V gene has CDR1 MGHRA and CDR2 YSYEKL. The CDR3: CASSQAPRGPQETQYF. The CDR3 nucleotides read TGCGCCAGCAGCCAAGCGCCGCGGGGGCCGCAAGAGACCCAGTACTTC.

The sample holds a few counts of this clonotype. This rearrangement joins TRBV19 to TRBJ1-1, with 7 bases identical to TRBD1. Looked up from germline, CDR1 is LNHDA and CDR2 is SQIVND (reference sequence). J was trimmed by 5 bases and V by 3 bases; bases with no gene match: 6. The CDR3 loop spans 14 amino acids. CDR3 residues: CASSMGQQRTEAFF. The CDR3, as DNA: TGTGCCAGTAGTATGGGACAGCAGAGGACTGAAGCTTTCTTT.

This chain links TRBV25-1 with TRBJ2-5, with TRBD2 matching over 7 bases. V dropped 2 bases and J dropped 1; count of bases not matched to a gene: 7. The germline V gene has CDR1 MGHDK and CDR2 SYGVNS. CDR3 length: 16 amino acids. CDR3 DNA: TGTGCCAGCAGTGAAATTGGTCTAGCGGTCCAAGAGACCCAGTACTTC. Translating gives CASSEIGLAVQETQYF.

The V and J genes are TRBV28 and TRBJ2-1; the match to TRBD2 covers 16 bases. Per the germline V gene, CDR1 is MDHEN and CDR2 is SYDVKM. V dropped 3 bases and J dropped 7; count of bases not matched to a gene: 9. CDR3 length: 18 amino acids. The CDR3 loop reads CASSFGTSGGAWGNEQFF. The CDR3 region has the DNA TGTGCCAGCAGTTTCGGGACTAGCGGGGGGGCTTGGGGGAATGAGCAGTTCTTC.

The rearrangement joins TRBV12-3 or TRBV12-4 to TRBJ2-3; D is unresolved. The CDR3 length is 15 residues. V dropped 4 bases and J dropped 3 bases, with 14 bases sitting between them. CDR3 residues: CASSSREIATDTQYF. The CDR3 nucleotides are TGTGCCAGCAGTTCAAGGGAAATTGCGACAGATACGCAGTATTTT.

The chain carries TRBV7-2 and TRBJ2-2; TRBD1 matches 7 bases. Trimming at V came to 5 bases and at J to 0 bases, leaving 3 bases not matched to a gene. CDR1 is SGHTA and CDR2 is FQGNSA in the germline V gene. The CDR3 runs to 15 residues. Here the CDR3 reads CASSGGQPNTGELFF. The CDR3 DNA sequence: TGTGCCAGCAGCGGGGGACAGCCGAACACCGGGGAGCTGTTTTTT.

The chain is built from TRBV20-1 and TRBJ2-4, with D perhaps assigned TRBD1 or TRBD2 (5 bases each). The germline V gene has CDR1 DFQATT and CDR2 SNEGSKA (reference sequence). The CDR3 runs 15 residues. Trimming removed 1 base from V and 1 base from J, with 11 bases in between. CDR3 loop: CSARVGTFAKNIQYF. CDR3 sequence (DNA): TGCAGTGCTAGAGTGGGGACCTTCGCCAAAAACATTCAGTACTTC.

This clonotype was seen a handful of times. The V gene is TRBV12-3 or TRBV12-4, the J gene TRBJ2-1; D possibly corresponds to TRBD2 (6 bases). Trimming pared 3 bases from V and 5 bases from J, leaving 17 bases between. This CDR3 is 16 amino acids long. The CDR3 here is CASSFSGVPSDNEQFF. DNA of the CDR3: TGTGCCAGCAGTTTTTCGGGGGTCCCAAGTGACAATGAGCAGTTCTTC.